The clone carrying this T cell receptor (beta chain) is medium-sized by share. These data come from a study of blood T cell repertoires in COVID-19. Study details: Collection of acute and convalescent COVID-19 samples took place in the United States, Italy and Spain. Nucleic acid was either cDNA or gDNA, and it came from T cells, B-cell-depleted T cells, or PBMCs.

Produced via immunoSEQ multiplex PCR; TCRdb's table is partial and in-frame only. The table includes over 80,000 clones, around 87% detected once. Per the germline V gene, CDR1 is MGHRA and CDR2 is YSYEKL. There are 15 residues in the CDR3. The trim removed 3 bases at V and 8 bases at J, leaving 9 bases unmatched. This TCR derives from a human donor in a cohort sampled during active COVID-19. This sequence joins TRBV4-1 and TRBJ2-1, with TRBD2 identical over 8 bases. The specimen was peripheral blood. The DNA for the CDR3 is TGCGCCAGCAGCCATAGAGTGAGCGGGAGAGATGAGCAGTTCTTC. It encodes CASSHRVSGRDEQFF.